The 6 T cell receptor beta chains listed next were all sequenced from one sample in a study of blood T cell repertoires in COVID-19. Here immunoSEQ multiplex PCR was the method, and the copy in TCRdb shows in-frame clones only, minus some. The data contain 220,000 or so clones, 65% to 85% of them singletons. Sequences were obtained from peripheral blood. All receptors derive from a woman in her twenties or thirties who had recovered from COVID-19.

The gene calls are TRBV21-1 and TRBJ2-6; TRBD1 reflects the table's D call only, with no check against the DNA. TRBV21-1 is tagged as a pseudogene. The CDR3 is made up of 19 amino acids. In nucleotides, the CDR3 is TGTGCCAGCAGCAAAGGTCTCCAGGGGGCTAGCTCTGGGGCCAACGTCCTGACTTTC. Translated, it gives CASSKGLQGASSGANVLTF.

The chain couples TRBV27 to TRBJ2-7; weak D call: TRBD1 (6 bases). From germline, CDR1 is MNHEY and CDR2 SMNVEV (reference sequence). This CDR3 spans 14 amino acids. V lost 4 bases, J lost 2 bases, and 12 bases lay in between. CDR3 region: CASSSSDSTYEQYF. CDR3 coding DNA: TGTGCCAGCAGTTCATCGGACAGTACCTACGAGCAGTACTTC.

This clone has a handful of counts. The V call is TRBV11-3, the J call TRBJ2-1, with 7 bases matching TRBD2. The CDR3 contains 13 residues. Germline V gene lookup returns CDR1 SGHNT and CDR2 YENEEA. The V gene end was trimmed by 1 base and the J gene end by 10 bases; junction bases not matched to a gene: 4. This chain's CDR3 is CASSLGGRDEQFF. Here the CDR3 DNA reads TGTGCCAGCAGCTTAGGGGGGAGGGACGAGCAGTTCTTC.

The chain uses TRBV10-3 and TRBJ2-3, with D possibly being TRBD2 (6 bases). CDR1 ENHRY and CDR2 SYGVKD come from the germline V gene. V was pared by 2 bases and J by 4 bases, with 10 bases between. CDR3 length: 14 amino acids. The CDR3: CAISEAGWADTQYF. The CDR3 coding sequence is TGTGCCATCAGTGAGGCGGGATGGGCAGATACGCAGTATTTT.

This clone was picked up one time. V usage is TRBV11-1 and J usage is TRBJ1-2; D gene unclear. The CDR3 extends over 16 amino acids. In germline, CDR1 is SGHAT, CDR2 FQDESV (reference sequence). Trimming stripped 9 bases from V and 6 bases from J, with 26 bases between. CDR3 sequence: CARITFDLASTNGYTF. The CDR3, as DNA: TGTGCCAGGATCACATTCGATCTGGCCTCAACTAATGGCTACACCTTC.

The chain joins TRBV5-1 to TRBJ2-4, with 9 bases matching TRBD2. This CDR3 is 15 amino acids long. Trimming removed 5 bases from V and 9 bases from J; junction bases left unmatched: 12. Germline CDR1 SGHRS, CDR2 YFSETQ. The CDR3 region has the DNA TGCGCCAGCAGACAGGGGACTAGCCTGGAAAGCATTCAGTACTTC. Its translation is CASRQGTSLESIQYF.